These 25 T cell receptor beta chains originate from one sample sequenced in a study of T-cell reconstitution after alpha-beta-depleted transplantation in children. TCRbeta library preparation incorporated unique molecular identifiers. TCRdb analysed the PCR reads with MiXCR anew, one entry per CDR3 protein. The sample records about 600,000 distinct CDR3 sequences, 20% to 25% being singletons. The sequencing here drew on PBMCs, mostly from graft donor cells, taken 360 days after TCRalphabeta/CD19-depleted stem cell transplant. Source of these receptors: a boy less than two years old who had a stem cell transplant for acute myeloid leukemia, so the T cells may come from the graft donor.

V and J are TRBV12-3 or TRBV12-4 and TRBJ2-7; D gene ambiguous. Between the trimmed V and J ends, which lost 4 bases and 4 bases, there was a span of 11 bases. The CDR3 runs 13 residues. The CDR3 nucleotides read TGTGCCAGCAGTTCGGCCTGGGAATACGAGCAGTACTTC. Its protein is CASSSAWEYEQYF.

In this sample, this clonotype turned up a few times. The CDR3 here is CASSLQGSEAFF. In DNA form, the CDR3 reads TGTGCCAGCAGTTTACAGGGATCTGAAGCTTTCTTT. V and J are TRBV7-9 and TRBJ1-1, with D possibly being TRBD1 (6 bases). Per the germline V gene, CDR1 is SEHNR and CDR2 is FQNEAQ (reference sequence). The CDR3 is made up of 12 amino acids. V lost 6 bases and J 6 bases, leaving 11 bases between the germline ends.

This clonotype has at least ten counts. V and J are TRBV18 and TRBJ2-7, with no clear D. CDR3 length: 13 residues. V was shortened by 3 bases and J by 1 base, with 7 bases between the two germline ends. Germline V gene data show CDR1 as KGHSH and CDR2 as LQKENI. CDR3 nucleotide sequence: TGTGCCAGCTCACCCCCTGATTCCTACGAGCAGTACGTC. It encodes CASSPPDSYEQYV.

There are many counts of this clonotype. The genes are TRBV20-1 and TRBJ2-3, with 7 bases that match TRBD1. The CDR3 consists of 15 residues. The V gene's germline CDR1 is DFQATT and CDR2 SNEGSKA (reference sequence). With 0 bases clipped from V and 2 bases from J, the junction kept 5 bases outside the gene matches. The CDR3 nucleotides read TGCAGTGCTAGAGAAGGAGACAGGGCCACAGATACGCAGTATTTT. Translation gives CSAREGDRATDTQYF.

The chain carries TRBV25-1 and TRBJ2-7, with no clear D. The ends were cut back, 1 base at V and 6 bases at J, with 7 bases in the middle. CDR3 length: 12 residues. Germline-derived CDR1 and CDR2 are MGHDK and SYGVNS. CDR3 nucleotide sequence: TGTGCCAGCAGTGAATGGGGTAGCGAGCAGTACTTC. Amino acid sequence: CASSEWGSEQYF.

This clonotype was picked up many times. This chain connects TRBV14 to TRBJ2-2; 12 positions agree with TRBD1. This CDR3 spans 17 amino acids. Germline assignment: CDR1 SGHDN and CDR2 FVKESK. The ends lost 1 base at V and 5 bases at J; junction bases unmatched: 5. CDR3 residues: CASSQGGTGGRTGELFF. The CDR3 region has the DNA TGTGCCAGCAGCCAAGGGGGGACAGGGGGCCGGACCGGGGAGCTGTTTTTT.

The chain uses TRBV11-2 and TRBJ2-1; D is uncertain. The CDR3 is made up of 11 amino acids. Trimming left V 11 bases short and J 6 bases short, with 11 bases between. Germline lookup yields CDR1 SGHAT and CDR2 FQNNGV. CDR3 protein: CACTGSNEQFF. CDR3 in DNA: TGTGCCTGCACGGGCAGCAATGAGCAGTTCTTC. The entire variable domain, with the rest obtained from reference TRBV11-2 and TRBJ2-1, is as follows: EAGVAQSPRYKIIEKRQSVAFWCNPISGHATLYWYQQILGQGPKLLIQFQNNGVVDDSQLPKDRFSAERLKGVDSTLKIQPAKLEDSAVYLCACTGSNEQFFGPGTRLTVL.

V usage is TRBV20-1 and J usage is TRBJ1-1, with 10 bases lining up with TRBD1. With 1 base clipped from V and 4 bases from J, the junction kept 15 bases outside the gene matches. Germline-derived CDR1 and CDR2 are DFQATT and SNEGSKA (reference sequence). There are 18 residues in the CDR3. CDR3 loop: CSARGLLRDRGLATEAFF. CDR3 nucleotide sequence: TGCAGTGCTAGAGGACTCCTCCGGGACAGGGGACTGGCCACTGAAGCTTTCTTT.

This clonotype was observed a handful of times. This sequence joins TRBV15 and TRBJ1-4; 7 bases align to TRBD1. The CDR3 covers 15 residues. The germline CDR1 and CDR2 sequences are LNHNV and YYDKDF (reference sequence). V lost 0 bases to trimming and J lost 4 bases; unmatched junction nucleotides: 2. The CDR3 nucleotides read TGTGCCACCAGCAGAGAGGGACAGATTAATGAAAAACTGTTTTTT. This encodes CATSREGQINEKLFF.

There are many counts of this clonotype. This sequence joins TRBV5-1 and TRBJ2-2; perhaps TRBD2 as D (7 bases). The ends were cut back, 4 bases at V and 0 bases at J, with 13 bases in the middle. This CDR3 is 16 amino acids long. Germline loops: CDR1 SGHRS, CDR2 YFSETQ. The CDR3 is CASSPRGAANTGELFF. CDR3 DNA sequence: TGCGCCAGCAGCCCACGGGGGGCGGCGAACACCGGGGAGCTGTTTTTT.

This chain uses TRBV5-5 with TRBJ2-5; TRBD2 matches at 9 bases. V lost 0 bases to trimming and J lost 5 bases; unmatched junction nucleotides: 8. The CDR3 is 16 residues long. Per germline, CDR1 SGHKS and CDR2 YYEKEE (reference sequence). CDR3 in amino acids: CASSLEASGVWETQYF. The CDR3 coding sequence is TGTGCCAGCAGCTTGGAGGCTAGCGGGGTTTGGGAGACCCAGTACTTC.

This clonotype occurred a few times. The chain couples TRBV20-1 to TRBJ1-5; TRBD1 matches 7 bases. Germline lookup yields CDR1 DFQATT and CDR2 SNEGSKA (reference sequence). The ends lost 3 bases at V and 5 bases at J; junction bases unmatched: 7. CDR3 length: 14 residues. CDR3 bases: TGCAGTGCTAGTCCCGGGACAGAGGATCAGCCCCAGCATTTT. Its protein product is CSASPGTEDQPQHF.

The chain is built from TRBV5-1 and TRBJ2-1; no firm D call. Germline CDR1 and CDR2: SGHRS and YFSETQ. V was pared by 4 bases and J by 2 bases, with 13 bases between. The CDR3 extends over 15 amino acids. The CDR3 loop reads CASSLRGPAYNEQFF. CDR3 sequence (DNA): TGCGCCAGCAGCCTCCGTGGACCTGCCTACAATGAGCAGTTCTTC.

This clonotype showed up many times. The chain uses TRBV28 and TRBJ1-1; D not certain. This CDR3 comprises 12 residues. V shed 7 bases and J shed 1 base, with 7 bases lying between them. The germline gives CDR1 MDHEN, CDR2 SYDVKM. The CDR3 nucleotides are TGTGCCAGCACCCGGTGGAACACTGAAGCTTTCTTT. Its protein is CASTRWNTEAFF.

This clonotype has just a few counts. The chain couples TRBV20-1 to TRBJ2-2; D possibly corresponds to TRBD1 (5 bases). Trimming left V 0 bases short and J 6 bases short, with 14 bases between. Germline V gives CDR1 DFQATT, CDR2 SNEGSKA (reference sequence). This CDR3 contains 15 residues. The CDR3, as DNA: TGCAGTGCTAGAGATTCTCGCCGCAGGGCCGGGGAGCTGTTTTTT. Its protein product is CSARDSRRRAGELFF.

This clonotype has just a few counts. J is TRBJ2-7 and V is TRBV10-3, with a weak D call TRBD2 (6 bases). CDR1 and CDR2 (germline): ENHRY, SYGVKD. The CDR3 has 13 amino acids. Deletions cut 4 bases from V and 3 bases from J, with 10 bases between. The CDR3 DNA sequence: TGTGCCATCAGTGCCGGGAGTGACTACGAGCAGTACTTC. Translating it yields CAISAGSDYEQYF.

The V and J genes are TRBV28 and TRBJ1-5; D is ambiguous. Per germline, CDR1 MDHEN and CDR2 SYDVKM. The CDR3 contains 14 residues. The ends were cut back, 10 bases at V and 4 bases at J, with 17 bases in the middle. The CDR3 sequence: CATRAGPNNQPQHF. DNA for the CDR3: TGTGCCACCCGTGCGGGTCCCAATAATCAGCCCCAGCATTTT.

This clonotype was detected many times. This CDR3 is CASSAGDGSPLHF. In nucleotides, the CDR3 is TGTGCCAGCTCAGCGGGGGATGGGTCACCCCTCCACTTT. V gene TRBV18 combines with J gene TRBJ1-6, with a possible D match to TRBD1 (5 bases). V lost 5 bases and J 10 bases, leaving 12 bases between the germline ends. From germline, CDR1 is KGHSH and CDR2 LQKENI. CDR3 length equals 13 residues.

This clonotype was detected a few times. The chain uses TRBV20-1 and TRBJ1-1; D call uncertain. The CDR3 spans 14 residues. Germline V gives CDR1 DFQATT, CDR2 SNEGSKA (reference sequence). V gave up 2 bases and J gave up 1 base, with 11 bases separating them. CDR3: CSARMGSGNTEAFF. CDR3 DNA: TGCAGTGCTAGAATGGGATCGGGGAACACTGAAGCTTTCTTT.

A few counts support this clonotype. The chain has TRBV20-1 and TRBJ2-5; 8 positions agree with TRBD1. CDR3 size: 15 residues. Germline CDR1 DFQATT, CDR2 SNEGSKA (reference sequence). Unmatched junction bases numbered 8, after V lost 0 bases and J lost 5 bases. The CDR3 DNA follows: TGCAGTGCTAGAGAGGGACAGGCAAGCCGGGAGACCCAGTACTTC. This sequence encodes CSAREGQASRETQYF.

This chain connects TRBV20-1 to TRBJ2-1; D is unclear. Trimming shortened V by 1 base and J by 5 bases, and 24 bases separated the two germline ends. The CDR3 runs 18 residues. Germline CDR1 is DFQATT and CDR2 is SNEGSKA (reference sequence). The CDR3 here is CSARAPLEASRWNNEQFF. CDR3 sequence (DNA): TGCAGTGCTAGAGCCCCACTCGAGGCTAGTAGATGGAACAATGAGCAGTTCTTC.

This clonotype appeared a few times. The rearrangement uses TRBV6-5 and TRBJ1-3, with D unresolved. V was trimmed by 7 bases and J by 4 bases, leaving 5 bases between them. There are 11 residues in the CDR3. Germline V gene lookup returns CDR1 MNHEY and CDR2 SVGAGI. The CDR3 bases are TGTGCCAGCAAGAGGGGAAACACCATATATTTT. It encodes CASKRGNTIYF.

This clonotype turned up a few times. The chain combines TRBV10-3 with TRBJ2-5; TRBD2 matches at 10 bases. In germline, CDR1 is ENHRY, CDR2 SYGVKD. V was pared by 5 bases and J by 3 bases, with 6 bases of the junction left unmatched. There are 15 residues in the CDR3. This chain's CDR3 is CAISSSGGLEETQYF. Written as DNA, the CDR3 is TGTGCCATCAGTTCTAGCGGGGGTCTTGAAGAGACCCAGTACTTC.

The rearrangement joins TRBV6-1 to TRBJ1-5; a weak D match, TRBD1 (5 bases). Germline V gene data show CDR1 as MNHNS and CDR2 as SASEGT. Trimming removed 5 bases at V and 4 bases at J, with 9 bases between. The CDR3 has 13 amino acids. The CDR3 DNA reads as TGTGCCAGCAGTCAGACAGCAAATCAGCCCCAGCATTTT. Translating it yields CASSQTANQPQHF.

The chain couples TRBV29-1 to TRBJ2-7; 8 positions match TRBD1. The CDR3 covers 15 residues. Germline V gives CDR1 SQVTM, CDR2 ANQGSEA. After removal of 4 bases from V and 2 bases from J, the junction contained 10 bases not matched to a gene. The DNA of the CDR3 is TGCAGCGTTGGAAGCCCCAGGACAGGGACCTACGAGCAGTACTTC. It is translated as CSVGSPRTGTYEQYF.